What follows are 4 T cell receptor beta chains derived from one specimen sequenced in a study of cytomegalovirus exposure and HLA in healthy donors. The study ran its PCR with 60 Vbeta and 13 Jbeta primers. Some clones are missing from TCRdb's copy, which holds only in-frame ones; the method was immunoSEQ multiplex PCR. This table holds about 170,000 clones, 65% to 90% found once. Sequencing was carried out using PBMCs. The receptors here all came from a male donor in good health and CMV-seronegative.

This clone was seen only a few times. CDR3 loop: CASLWDSANSPLHF. The DNA of the CDR3 is TGTGCCAGCTTATGGGACAGTGCTAATTCACCCCTCCACTTT. The V call is TRBV6-1, the J call TRBJ1-6; 7 bases fit TRBD1. This CDR3 region has 14 residues. Looked up from germline, CDR1 is MNHNS and CDR2 is SASEGT. Trimming at V came to 8 bases and at J to 6 bases, leaving 7 bases not matched to a gene.

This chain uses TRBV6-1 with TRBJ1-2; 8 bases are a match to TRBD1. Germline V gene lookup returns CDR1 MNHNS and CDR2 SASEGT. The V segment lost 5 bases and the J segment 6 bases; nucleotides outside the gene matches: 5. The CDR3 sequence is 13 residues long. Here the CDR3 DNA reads TGTGCCAGCAGTCATCAGGGGGCGGATGGCTACACCTTC. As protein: CASSHQGADGYTF.

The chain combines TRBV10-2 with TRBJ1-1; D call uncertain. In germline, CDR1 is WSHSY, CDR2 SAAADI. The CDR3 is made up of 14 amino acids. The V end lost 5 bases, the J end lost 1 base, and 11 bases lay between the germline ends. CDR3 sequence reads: CASSWRGKNTEAFF. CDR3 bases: TGCGCCAGCAGTTGGCGGGGAAAGAACACTGAAGCTTTCTTT.

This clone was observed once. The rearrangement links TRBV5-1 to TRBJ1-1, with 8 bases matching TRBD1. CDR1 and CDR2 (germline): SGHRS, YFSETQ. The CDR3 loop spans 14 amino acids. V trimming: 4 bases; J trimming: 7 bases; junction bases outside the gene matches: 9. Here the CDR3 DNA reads TGCGCCAGCAGCCAGGGGGGCAGGGGGCTTGAAGCTTTCTTT. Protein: CASSQGGRGLEAFF.